The rows below give T cell receptor beta chains drawn from one sample of a study of blood T cell repertoires in COVID-19. Libraries were prepared by immunoSEQ multiplex PCR; TCRdb keeps only in-frame clonotypes and omits some of them. The repertoire consists of about 280,000 clones, with about 86% occurring once and the leading ten covering around 13%. Sequencing was performed on peripheral blood. The receptor source for this set is a woman in her sixties or seventies with COVID-19, enrolled during active disease. Both conserved end residues are part of each CDR3. Each record gives: D gene, V gene, clone size, J gene, CDR3 DNA, CDR3 protein. A D gene is named only where the DNA matches it firmly. Clone size is given for some rows only: seen once, a few or many times, or a class if the clone is expanded.

.	TRBV2	few	TRBJ1-1	TGTGCCAGCAGTGTAGCACTGATGAACACTGAAGCTTTCTTT	CASSVALMNTEAFF
.	TRBV4-2	.	TRBJ1-5	TGTGCCAGCAGCCAATCCGAGGACAAAACACAGCCCCAGCATTTT	CASSQSEDKTQPQHF
.	TRBV10-1	.	TRBJ2-1	TGCGCCAGCAGTGAAAAGCTTTACAATGAGCAGTTCTTC	CASSEKLYNEQFF
TRBD2	TRBV5-4	.	TRBJ2-2	TGTGCCAGCAGCGCATGGACTAGCGGGGGGGCGGGCACCGGGGAGCTGTTTTTT	CASSAWTSGGAGTGELFF
.	TRBV28	.	TRBJ2-4	TGTGCCAGCAGTACACAGGGAATAGGAAACATTCAGTACTTC	CASSTQGIGNIQYF
TRBD2	TRBV24-1	few	TRBJ2-1	TGTGCCACCAGTGATCCAACGGGGGGGAGCTCCTACAATGAGCAGTTCTTC	CATSDPTGGSSYNEQFF
TRBD1	TRBV27	.	TRBJ1-5	TGTGCCAGCAGCCTCACAGGGGATCAGCCCCAGCATTTT	CASSLTGDQPQHF
.	TRBV6-5	.	TRBJ1-2	TGTGCCAGCGGAGGGACTGCTAACTATGGCTACACCTTC	CASGGTANYGYTF
.	TRBV6-1	few	TRBJ2-5	TGTGCCAGCAGTGAACAGGAGACCCAGTACTTC	CASSEQETQYF
TRBD1	TRBV5-1	.	TRBJ2-6	TGCGCCAGCACCGCAGGGGGCGCAATAGGGGCCAACGTCCTGACTTTC	CASTAGGAIGANVLTF
.	TRBV2	.	TRBJ1-5	TGTGCCAGCAGTGTGGCCAGATTTAGCAATCAGCCCCAGCATTTT	CASSVARFSNQPQHF
.	TRBV29-1	.	TRBJ1-1	TGCAGCGTTGCCCCTACGAACACTGAAGCTTTCTTT	CSVAPTNTEAFF
TRBD2	TRBV27	.	TRBJ2-7	TGTGCCAGCAGTTTACACGTAGCGGGATCCTACGAGCAGTACTTC	CASSLHVAGSYEQYF
.	TRBV7-9	many	TRBJ1-2	TGTGCCAGCAGCTTAGGTGTAGGGGACTACACCTTC	CASSLGVGDYTF
.	TRBV4-3	.	TRBJ1-1	TGCGCCAGCAGCCAAGTGTCTGCAGGGTGGAACACTGAAGCTTTCTTT	CASSQVSAGWNTEAFF
TRBD1	TRBV19	few	TRBJ1-1	TGTGCCAGTAGCCACTTAATGCGACAGGGGGGGGCCAAAGCTTTCTTT	CASSHLMRQGGAKAFF
.	TRBV4-3	.	TRBJ1-2	TGCGCCAGCAGCCAAGCCAACTTAGGGGGGGTAGGAGGCTACACCTTC	CASSQANLGGVGGYTF
.	TRBV6-4	.	TRBJ1-3	TGTGCCAGCAGTGACGTAGCGGGTTGGGCGAACCCTGGAAACACCATATATTTT	CASSDVAGWANPGNTIYF
TRBD1	TRBV7-9	once	TRBJ1-4	TGTGCCAGCAGCTGGACAGGGGGGATTGGCGAAAAACTGTTTTTT	CASSWTGGIGEKLFF
.	TRBV2	.	TRBJ1-2	TGTGCCAGCCCGGCAGGCACGGGAGGCTACACCTTC	CASPAGTGGYTF
.	TRBV3-1/TRBV3-2	.	TRBJ1-1	TGTGCCAGCAGCCAGGGCGACAGGGAAGCTTTCTTT	CASSQGDREAFF
TRBD1	TRBV28	once	TRBJ1-2	TGTGCCAGCAGAAATTACCCTTCGGACAGGGATGGCTACACCTTC	CASRNYPSDRDGYTF
.	TRBV4-2	.	TRBJ1-1	TGTGCCAGCAGCCAGAAAGGGGATACTGAAGCTTTCTTT	CASSQKGDTEAFF
.	TRBV27	.	TRBJ2-3	TGTGCCAGCAGCCCGACCCGGGCAGGGGCTTTCACAGATACGCAGTATTTT	CASSPTRAGAFTDTQYF
TRBD1	TRBV2	once	TRBJ1-3	TGTGCCAGCAGGGAACAGGGGGCGGTTGGAAACACCATATATTTT	CASREQGAVGNTIYF
.	TRBV15	.	TRBJ2-5	TGTGCCACGGACGGGAGAGAAGAGACCCAGTACTTC	CATDGREETQYF
.	TRBV6-5	.	TRBJ2-6	TGTGCCAGCAGGCTCGACAGCTCTGGGGCCAACGTCCTGACTTTC	CASRLDSSGANVLTF
TRBD1	TRBV2	.	TRBJ1-4	TGTGCCAGCAGTGAAGCGACAGGGGTTGAAAAACTGTTTTTT	CASSEATGVEKLFF
TRBD1	TRBV20-1	.	TRBJ1-4	TGCAGTGCTAGTGGCCTCGGGGACAGACGTAATGAAAAACTGTTTTTT	CSASGLGDRRNEKLFF
TRBD1	TRBV10-3	.	TRBJ1-3	TGTGCCATCAGTGGACAGGGACACTCTGGAAACACCATATATTTT	CAISGQGHSGNTIYF
.	TRBV5-6	.	TRBJ2-1	TGTGCCAGCACTGACGGCGGGTCCTACAATGAGCAGTTCTTC	CASTDGGSYNEQFF
.	TRBV9	.	TRBJ2-3	TGTGCCAGCAGCGCCACCTACACAGATACGCAGTATTTT	CASSATYTDTQYF
TRBD2	TRBV30	.	TRBJ2-2	TGTGCCCTAGGAGCGGGGCCCGGGGAGCTGTTTTTT	CALGAGPGELFF
.	TRBV3-1/TRBV3-2	.	TRBJ1-6	TGTGCCAGCAGCCAAGATTATCAGGGGTTGGCACCCCTCCACTTT	CASSQDYQGLAPLHF
.	TRBV10-2	.	TRBJ2-1	TGCGCCAGCAGTGAGTCCGTCAGAGAGCAGTTCTTC	CASSESVREQFF
TRBD1	TRBV4-1	.	TRBJ2-7	TGCGCCAGCAGCCAAGGACAGGGATCATACGAGCAGTACTTC	CASSQGQGSYEQYF